The 27 T cell receptor beta chains in this list originate from one sample, sequenced in a study of T cell changes during pregnancy in multiple sclerosis. Assay used: immunoSEQ multiplex PCR; TCRdb lists only in-frame clones, some missing. This table holds fewer than 150,000 clones, about 96% found once. The specimen was peripheral blood, collected after pregnancy. These receptor sequences come from a female donor with multiple sclerosis, enrolled in a pregnancy study.

J is TRBJ1-1 and V is TRBV7-2; possible D gene TRBD1, 5 bases. CDR3 size: 12 residues. Germline CDR1 and CDR2: SGHTA and FQGNSA. V lost 4 bases and J lost 8, with 11 bases in between. CDR3 region: CASSSDSYEAFF. The CDR3 DNA reads TGTGCCAGCAGCTCCGACAGCTACGAAGCTTTCTTT.

V usage is TRBV6-6 and J usage is TRBJ1-5, with D unresolved. Trimming removed 0 bases at V and 8 bases at J, with 11 bases between. CDR3 size: 14 residues. Germline CDR1 reads MNHNY; CDR2 reads SVGAGI (reference sequence). In DNA, the CDR3 is TGTGCCAGCAGTTACTCGCGTCTAGGTGAGCCCCAGCATTTT. This sequence encodes CASSYSRLGEPQHF.

The chain is built from TRBV15 and TRBJ2-3, with 11 bases that match TRBD2. CDR3 length: 15 residues. CDR1 is LNHNV, CDR2 YYDKDF, per germline (reference sequence). Trimming took 3 bases from V and 5 from J; bases not matched to a gene: 4. The chain's CDR3 is CATSRQLAGEDTQYF. CDR3 in DNA: TGTGCCACCAGCAGGCAACTAGCGGGAGAAGATACGCAGTATTTT.

The V call is TRBV19, the J call TRBJ2-7; the match to TRBD2 covers 9 bases. The CDR3 has 16 amino acids. V was pared by 5 bases and J by 4 bases, with 12 bases of the junction left unmatched. Per germline, CDR1 LNHDA and CDR2 SQIVND (reference sequence). Written as DNA, the CDR3 is TGTGCCAGTAGTCTGAGCGGGACTAGCCGTTCGTACGAGCAGTACTTC. Translated: CASSLSGTSRSYEQYF.

The chain recombines TRBV6-5 with TRBJ2-3; TRBD2 agrees at 13 bases. CDR1 and CDR2 from the germline V gene are MNHEY and SVGAGI. The CDR3 is made up of 15 amino acids. The ends lost 4 bases at V and 5 bases at J; junction bases unmatched: 3. The CDR3 DNA is TGTGCCAGCAGTTTCAGACTAGCGGGAGGAGATACGCAGTATTTT. It is translated as CASSFRLAGGDTQYF.

V gene TRBV5-1 combines with J gene TRBJ1-4; TRBD1 matches 7 bases. The CDR3 contains 14 residues. Germline lookup yields CDR1 SGHRS and CDR2 YFSETQ. Germline trimming cut 1 base from V and 7 bases from J; bases unmatched to any gene: 4. The CDR3 loop is CASSLRQGVEKLFF. The CDR3 DNA reads as TGCGCCAGCAGCTTGAGGCAGGGGGTTGAAAAACTGTTTTTT.

The genes are TRBV5-5 and TRBJ1-1, with TRBD1 matching 8 bases. CDR3 length: 15 amino acids. The junction had 7 bases not matched to a gene; V was cut back by 4 bases and J by 2 bases. CDR1 is SGHKS, CDR2 YYEKEE, per germline (reference sequence). This CDR3 reads CASSLTGAPNTEAFF. CDR3 DNA: TGTGCCAGCAGCCTGACAGGGGCTCCTAACACTGAAGCTTTCTTT.

This clone was detected only a few times. The J gene is TRBJ1-2, the V gene TRBV28, with 8 bases matching TRBD1. Trimming removed 5 bases from V and 8 bases from J; junction bases left unmatched: 10. The CDR3 is 14 amino acids. Germline CDR1 and CDR2: MDHEN and SYDVKM. As DNA, the CDR3 is TGTGCCAGCAGTCCAGGGACAGGCTTTAGGGGCTACACCTTC. It codes for CASSPGTGFRGYTF.

The V call is TRBV7-2, the J call TRBJ2-7; no firm D call. CDR1 and CDR2 (germline): SGHTA, FQGNSA. V was shortened by 8 bases and J by 5 bases, with 16 bases between the two germline ends. The CDR3 runs 13 residues. The DNA of the CDR3 is TGTGCCAGCGGCAATAGAGGTCACCACGAGCAGTACTTC. Protein: CASGNRGHHEQYF.

The chain couples TRBV28 to TRBJ2-7, with 11 bases fitting TRBD2. Trimming removed 7 bases from V and 6 bases from J; junction bases left unmatched: 11. The CDR3 length is 15 residues. CDR1 MDHEN and CDR2 SYDVKM come from the germline V gene. The CDR3 region is CASTLRASGRLEQYF. The CDR3 bases are TGTGCCAGCACCCTACGGGCTAGCGGGAGGCTCGAGCAGTACTTC.

The V call is TRBV28, the J call TRBJ1-1, with D hard to call. CDR1 and CDR2 from the germline V gene are MDHEN and SYDVKM. V lost 3 bases and J 0 bases, leaving 11 bases between the germline ends. The CDR3 is 15 amino acids. This chain's CDR3 is CASSFTRAMNTEAFF. The CDR3, as DNA: TGTGCCAGCAGTTTTACGCGGGCCATGAACACTGAAGCTTTCTTT.

V usage is TRBV18 and J usage is TRBJ2-1, with 10 bases fitting TRBD2. CDR1 and CDR2 (germline): KGHSH, LQKENI. V shed 3 bases and J 9 bases; nucleotides not matched to a gene: 2. This CDR3 has 13 residues. CDR3 protein: CASSPGLASEQFF. CDR3 in DNA: TGTGCCAGCTCACCGGGACTAGCGAGTGAGCAGTTCTTC. The complete variable domain, with remaining parts taken from reference TRBV18 and TRBJ2-1, reads NAGVMQNPRHLVRRRGQEARLRCSPMKGHSHVYWYRQLPEEGLKFMVYLQKENIIDESGMPKERFSAEFPKEGPSILRIQQVVRGDSAAYFCASSPGLASEQFFGPGTRLTVL.

The chain couples TRBV28 to TRBJ1-2; 7 nucleotides match TRBD1. Losses at the gene ends were 6 bases for V and 4 bases for J; bases not matched to a gene: 5. This CDR3 has 13 residues. In germline, CDR1 is MDHEN, CDR2 SYDVKM. The CDR3 nucleotides are TGTGCCAGCAGCGACAGGGTTTCCTATGGCTACACCTTC. It is translated as CASSDRVSYGYTF.

This clone was recorded once. This chain links TRBV14 with TRBJ2-1, with 9 bases aligning to TRBD2. From germline, CDR1 is SGHDN and CDR2 FVKESK. V was pared by 4 bases and J by 12 bases, with 4 bases of the junction left unmatched. The CDR3 runs to 12 residues. CDR3 nucleotides: TGTGCCAGCAGCCCTAGCGGGGCGGGGCAGTTCTTC. Its protein is CASSPSGAGQFF.

V usage is TRBV29-1 and J usage is TRBJ1-2; no clear D gene. Germline CDR1 reads SQVTM; CDR2 reads ANQGSEA. CDR3 length: 11 amino acids. Trimming stripped 7 bases from V and 0 bases from J, with 6 bases between. Here the CDR3 reads CSANSNYGYTF. The DNA of the CDR3 is TGCAGCGCCAACTCTAACTATGGCTACACCTTC.

The chain couples TRBV6-1 to TRBJ1-2; 9 positions agree with TRBD1. V lost 0 bases, J lost 4 bases, and 6 bases stayed unmatched. Germline V gene sequence: CDR1 MNHNS, CDR2 SASEGT. The CDR3 covers 16 residues. The DNA of the CDR3 is TGTGCCAGCAGTGAAGCGAGGACAGGGGCCGTCTATGGCTACACCTTC. It is translated as CASSEARTGAVYGYTF.

This clone was counted once. The rearrangement uses TRBV5-1 and TRBJ2-6; 7 bases line up with TRBD1. Germline V gives CDR1 SGHRS, CDR2 YFSETQ. The CDR3 has 15 amino acids. V shed 5 bases, J shed 3 bases, and the junction held 5 bases outside the gene matches. The CDR3 region has the DNA TGCGCCAGCAGACCGACAGGGTTTGGGGCCAACGTCCTGACTTTC. Its protein product is CASRPTGFGANVLTF.

This chain connects TRBV28 to TRBJ2-1; the D gene is possibly TRBD1 (5 bases). The CDR3 consists of 16 residues. Germline CDR1 reads MDHEN; CDR2 reads SYDVKM. Trimming removed 1 base from V and 9 bases from J, with 19 bases in between. The CDR3 region is CASSLYIGLGQGEQFF. Here the CDR3 DNA reads TGTGCCAGCAGTTTATATATCGGCCTGGGCCAGGGTGAGCAGTTCTTC.

The rearrangement links TRBV19 to TRBJ2-3, with TRBD1 matching over 8 bases. Looked up from germline, CDR1 is LNHDA and CDR2 is SQIVND (reference sequence). V lost 6 bases to trimming and J lost 3 bases; unmatched junction nucleotides: 8. This CDR3 region has 15 residues. CDR3 protein: CASRDRAGETDTQYF. The CDR3 DNA is TGTGCCAGTAGGGACAGGGCGGGTGAGACAGATACGCAGTATTTT.

This chain connects TRBV2 to TRBJ2-5, with 12 nucleotides matching TRBD2. J gave up 1 base and V 4 bases, and 4 bases lay outside the gene matches. CDR3 size: 16 residues. Germline values: CDR1 SNHLY, CDR2 FYNNEI. DNA for the CDR3: TGTGCCAGCAGTGTAACGGGACTAGCGGGCCAAGAGACCCAGTACTTC. It is translated as CASSVTGLAGQETQYF.

The rearrangement uses TRBV10-3 and TRBJ1-1; possibly TRBD1 for D (6 bases). Germline V gene data show CDR1 as ENHRY and CDR2 as SYGVKD. This CDR3 is 13 amino acids long. Deletions cut 4 bases from V and 6 bases from J, with 12 bases between. In DNA form, the CDR3 reads TGTGCCATCAGTGCCCAGGGGCGGCCTGAAGCTTTCTTT. Its protein product is CAISAQGRPEAFF.

The chain recombines TRBV15 with TRBJ1-5; D is undetermined. CDR3 length equals 14 residues. V shed 8 bases and J shed 1 base, with 12 bases lying between them. Germline V gives CDR1 LNHNV, CDR2 YYDKDF (reference sequence). CDR3 bases: TGTGCCACCGGGAAGGGCGGGAGCAATCAGCCCCAGCATTTT. It translates to CATGKGGSNQPQHF.

The chain recombines TRBV7-6 with TRBJ1-2; the D gene is possibly TRBD1 (5 bases). Trimming stripped 5 bases from V and 1 base from J, with 14 bases between. Looked up from germline, CDR1 is SGHVS and CDR2 is FNYEAQ. The CDR3 has 15 amino acids. CDR3 protein: CASSVSPGHNYGYTF. Here the CDR3 DNA reads TGTGCCAGCAGCGTCTCCCCCGGACATAACTATGGCTACACCTTC.

The gene calls are TRBV2 and TRBJ2-2, with 7 bases fitting TRBD1. The germline CDR1 and CDR2 sequences are SNHLY and FYNNEI. V dropped 2 bases and J dropped 4; count of bases not matched to a gene: 4. CDR3 size: 15 residues. The CDR3 region is CASSETRTGTGELFF. CDR3 nucleotides: TGTGCCAGCAGTGAAACCCGGACAGGCACCGGGGAGCTGTTTTTT.

The rearrangement uses TRBV27 and TRBJ2-1; D remains unclear. CDR3 length: 16 residues. V was trimmed by 6 bases and J by 0 bases, leaving 15 bases between them. The germline gives CDR1 MNHEY, CDR2 SMNVEV (reference sequence). The CDR3 sequence is CASRLRQASSYNEQFF. CDR3 sequence (DNA): TGTGCCAGCAGACTCCGCCAGGCAAGCTCCTACAATGAGCAGTTCTTC.

V usage is TRBV29-1 and J usage is TRBJ2-1, with TRBD2 identical over 7 bases. Unmatched junction bases numbered 9, after V lost 6 bases and J lost 10 bases. CDR1 is SQVTM, CDR2 ANQGSEA, per germline. The CDR3 has 12 residues. CDR3 nucleotides: TGCAGCGTCGGCTGGGGGGGACGGGAGCAGTTCTTC. It codes for CSVGWGGREQFF.

This clone was picked up a small number of times. V usage is TRBV29-1 and J usage is TRBJ2-7; 8 bases are a match to TRBD2. From germline, CDR1 is SQVTM and CDR2 ANQGSEA. CDR3 length equals 16 residues. Unmatched junction bases numbered 16, after V lost 6 bases and J lost 3 bases. The chain's CDR3 is CSVHPRPGLGGYEQYF. The CDR3 DNA reads TGCAGCGTCCATCCCCGACCGGGACTAGGCGGCTACGAGCAGTACTTC.